These 26 T cell receptor beta chains were all obtained from the same sample, sequenced in a study of cytomegalovirus exposure and HLA in healthy donors (TCRdb year 2017). Library preparation employed the immunoSEQ multiplex PCR assay. TCRdb obtained this table from immuneACCESS and retained in-frame rearrangements with V and J assigned. These tables miss some clones; where compared with another copy, unresolved V genes account for less than half of the shortfall, and the remainder is unexplained. A total of under 400,000 clones appear in this sample, approximately 90% of them only once. Under 0.95% of the sample belongs to the ten largest clones. The specimen was PBMCs. The receptors stem from a woman in her late teens or twenties in good health and CMV-seronegative.

CDR3 sequence: CASSQLDRGKVAFF. The CDR3 nucleotides read TGCGCCAGCAGCCAACTGGACAGGGGCAAAGTGGCTTTCTTT. J is TRBJ1-1 and V is TRBV4-1, with 9 bases that match TRBD1. After removal of 2 bases from V and 11 bases from J, the junction contained 9 bases not matched to a gene. This CDR3 region has 14 residues. CDR1 and CDR2 from the germline V gene are MGHRA and YSYEKL.

The V and J genes are TRBV27 and TRBJ1-4; TRBD1 agrees at 8 bases. The CDR3 contains 14 residues. J lost 8 bases, V lost 6 bases, and 8 bases had no gene match. Per the germline V gene, CDR1 is MNHEY and CDR2 is SMNVEV (reference sequence). DNA for the CDR3: TGTGCCAGCAGCGGACAGGGATGGGGCGAAAAACTGTTTTTT. Protein: CASSGQGWGEKLFF.

The genes are TRBV11-2 and TRBJ2-7, with 7 bases that match TRBD2. The ends lost 1 base at V and 4 bases at J; junction bases unmatched: 4. The germline V gene has CDR1 SGHAT and CDR2 FQNNGV. CDR3 length equals 14 residues. The CDR3 protein is CASSLARAGYEQYF. In DNA, the CDR3 is TGTGCCAGCAGCTTAGCACGAGCGGGGTACGAGCAGTACTTC.

The chain links TRBV29-1 to TRBJ2-7; the match to TRBD2 covers 10 bases. The CDR3 contains 13 residues. Germline CDR1 and CDR2: SQVTM and ANQGSEA. Germline trimming cut 4 bases from V and 5 bases from J; bases unmatched to any gene: 5. In DNA form, the CDR3 reads TGCAGCGTTGTAAGCGGGAGGGCCCACGAGCAGTACTTC. This codes for CSVVSGRAHEQYF.

The chain is built from TRBV4-2 and TRBJ2-7; 13 bases align to TRBD2. This CDR3 contains 17 residues. In germline, CDR1 is LGHNA, CDR2 YNFKEQ. Trimming cost V 3 bases and J 2 bases; bases outside gene matches: 7. DNA of the CDR3: TGTGCCAGCAGCCACACGACTAGCGGGGGGTTTGCCTACGAGCAGTACTTC. Protein product: CASSHTTSGGFAYEQYF.

The CDR3 protein is CASILTGVGKTQYF. CDR3 nucleotides: TGTGCCAGCATCCTCACAGGGGTTGGGAAGACCCAGTACTTC. V usage is TRBV2 and J usage is TRBJ2-5; TRBD1 matches 7 bases. Germline values: CDR1 SNHLY, CDR2 FYNNEI. The CDR3 extends over 14 amino acids. Trimming removed 7 bases from V and 6 bases from J; junction bases left unmatched: 11.

The V gene is TRBV25-1, the J gene TRBJ2-5, with a possible D match to TRBD2 (5 bases). The CDR3 totals 15 residues. Looked up from germline, CDR1 is MGHDK and CDR2 is SYGVNS. Trimming shortened V by 8 bases and J by 5 bases, and 21 bases separated the two germline ends. CDR3 loop: CASSKRASSTETQYF. CDR3 DNA: TGTGCCAGCTCTAAAAGGGCTAGCAGTACGGAGACCCAGTACTTC.

V usage is TRBV2 and J usage is TRBJ1-4; possibly TRBD1 for D (5 bases). Per germline, CDR1 SNHLY and CDR2 FYNNEI. V was clipped by 1 base and J by 0 bases, with 9 bases between them. The CDR3 extends over 16 amino acids. The CDR3 nucleotides are TGTGCCAGCAGTGAAGGGGACTTCACAACTAATGAAAAACTGTTTTTT. Its protein product is CASSEGDFTTNEKLFF.

V and J are TRBV28 and TRBJ1-5; 9 bases match TRBD1. J gave up 2 bases and V 5 bases, and 7 bases lay outside the gene matches. Germline V CDR1 and CDR2: MDHEN, SYDVKM. The CDR3 contains 16 residues. The CDR3 protein is CASSDRTGEGNQPQHF. The CDR3 region has the DNA TGTGCCAGCAGTGATCGGACAGGGGAGGGCAATCAGCCCCAGCATTTT.

The chain uses TRBV13 and TRBJ2-2, with 7 bases that match TRBD1. CDR3 length equals 16 residues. Per germline, CDR1 PRHDT and CDR2 FYEKMQ (reference sequence). V lost 5 bases and J lost 1; bases outside the gene matches: 7. CDR3 coding DNA: TGTGCCAGCAGCCATGAGGACAGGAGGAACACCGGGGAGCTGTTTTTT. Its translation: CASSHEDRRNTGELFF.

This sequence joins TRBV28 and TRBJ1-4, with a tentative D call TRBD1 (5 bases). This CDR3 has 14 residues. Per germline, CDR1 MDHEN and CDR2 SYDVKM. V lost 8 bases to trimming and J lost 8 bases, with 18 bases between them. The DNA of the CDR3 is TGTGCCAGCGGGGCCGGGACTACCGGCGAAAAACTGTTTTTT. It translates to CASGAGTTGEKLFF.

In this sample, this clone turned up a few times. CDR3 residues: CASSWGQGALDGQYF. CDR3 nucleotides: TGTGCCAGCAGCTGGGGACAGGGGGCGTTGGACGGGCAGTACTTC. The chain is built from TRBV5-4 and TRBJ2-7; 12 bases are a match to TRBD1. The CDR3 has 15 amino acids. The V gene end was trimmed by 3 bases and the J gene end by 9 bases; junction bases not matched to a gene: 10. CDR1 SGHNT and CDR2 YYREEE come from the germline V gene (reference sequence).

V and J are TRBV30 and TRBJ2-1; D uncertain. With 2 bases removed from V and 8 bases from J, the gap between germline ends came to 10 bases. The germline CDR1 and CDR2 sequences are GTSNPN and SVGIG (reference sequence). The CDR3 runs 12 residues. CDR3 coding DNA: TGTGCCTGGAGTTCACCTGAGTATGAGCAGTTCTTC. Encoded protein: CAWSSPEYEQFF.

The chain has TRBV19 and TRBJ2-7, with TRBD1 identical over 10 bases. The CDR3 has 18 residues. V lost 3 bases and J lost 2; bases outside the gene matches: 13. The germline gives CDR1 LNHDA, CDR2 SQIVND (reference sequence). The CDR3 sequence: CASSMKSQGQGRAYEQYF. The CDR3 nucleotides read TGTGCCAGTAGTATGAAATCACAGGGACAGGGGAGGGCCTACGAGCAGTACTTC.

V and J are TRBV6-1 and TRBJ1-4, with a possible D match to TRBD1 (5 bases). Deletions cut 7 bases from V and 8 bases from J, with 17 bases between. This CDR3 is built from 14 residues. The germline CDR1 and CDR2 sequences are MNHNS and SASEGT. The chain's CDR3 is CASMDWGVEEKLFF. The CDR3 region has the DNA TGTGCCAGCATGGATTGGGGGGTGGAAGAAAAACTGTTTTTT.

J is TRBJ2-7 and V is TRBV4-1; 11 nucleotides agree with TRBD2. V lost 4 bases and J lost 2; bases outside the gene matches: 4. Germline V CDR1 and CDR2: MGHRA, YSYEKL. This CDR3 is 15 amino acids long. CDR3 loop: CASSLIAGGPYEQYF. In nucleotides, the CDR3 is TGCGCCAGCAGCCTCATAGCGGGAGGGCCCTACGAGCAGTACTTC.

The chain has TRBV7-2 and TRBJ2-3, with 9 bases lining up with TRBD1. CDR1 is SGHTA, CDR2 FQGNSA, per germline. The CDR3 spans 14 residues. Trimming removed 6 bases from V and 5 bases from J; junction bases left unmatched: 6. This CDR3 reads CASRMTGGLDTQYF. CDR3 DNA: TGTGCCAGCAGGATGACAGGGGGGCTAGATACGCAGTATTTT. Full variable domain (remainder filled in from reference TRBV7-2 and TRBJ2-3): GAGVSQSPSNKVTEKGKDVELRCDPISGHTALYWYRQSLGQGLEFLIYFQGNSAPDKSGLPSDRFSAERTGGSVSTLTIQRTQQEDSAVYLCASRMTGGLDTQYFGPGTRLTVL.

The chain couples TRBV6-5 to TRBJ1-3; no clear D gene. Trimming cost V 4 bases and J 1 base, with 11 bases left between them. Germline V gene lookup returns CDR1 MNHEY and CDR2 SVGAGI. The CDR3 length is 15 residues. In DNA form, the CDR3 reads TGTGCCAGCAGTTCGGGGAGTGCGTCTGGAAACACCATATATTTT. Translating gives CASSSGSASGNTIYF.

The CDR3 reads CASSSPGQGATGELFF. CDR3 bases: TGTGCCAGCAGTTCCCCGGGACAGGGGGCTACCGGGGAGCTGTTTTTT. This sequence joins TRBV6-5 and TRBJ2-2; 12 nucleotides line up with TRBD1. CDR3 length equals 16 residues. V dropped 4 bases and J dropped 5; count of bases not matched to a gene: 5. Germline CDR1 is MNHEY and CDR2 is SVGAGI.

This sequence joins TRBV5-1 and TRBJ1-6; 7 nucleotides match TRBD1. Trimming took 0 bases from V and 7 from J; bases not matched to a gene: 16. This CDR3 comprises 19 residues. Germline V lookup: CDR1 SGHRS, CDR2 YFSETQ. CDR3 sequence: CASSLVALQGRTQNSPLHF. The CDR3 DNA reads as TGCGCCAGCAGCTTGGTGGCCTTACAGGGGAGGACACAGAATTCACCCCTCCACTTT.

The gene calls are TRBV7-7 and TRBJ2-7; D possibly corresponds to TRBD1 (6 bases). The CDR3 contains 18 residues. V was clipped by 1 base and J by 2 bases, with 21 bases between them. Germline lookup yields CDR1 SSHAT and CDR2 FNYEAQ (reference sequence). CDR3 in DNA: TGTGCCAGCAGCTTAGAATTACAGGGCCACGAATTAACCTACGAGCAGTACTTC. Translated, it gives CASSLELQGHELTYEQYF. Looking up the rest from reference TRBV7-7 and TRBJ2-7 gives the full variable domain: GAGVSQSPRYKVTKRGQDVTLRCDPISSHATLYWYQQALGQGPEFLTYFNYEAQPDKSGLPSDRFSAERPEGSISTLTIQRTEQRDSAMYRCASSLELQGHELTYEQYFGPGTRLTVT.

V and J are TRBV6-5 and TRBJ1-2, with D maybe TRBD1 (5 bases). The CDR3 spans 16 residues. Looked up from germline, CDR1 is MNHEY and CDR2 is SVGAGI. V was trimmed by 0 bases and J by 4 bases, leaving 15 bases between them. CDR3 sequence: CASSYSRPGSGYGYTF. In DNA form, the CDR3 reads TGTGCCAGCAGTTACTCCCGCCCAGGGTCGGGCTATGGCTACACCTTC.

There are a few counts of this clone. Other DNA sequences in this specimen translate into the identical CDR3. The genes are TRBV28 and TRBJ1-5; D ambiguous. With 6 bases removed from V and 4 bases from J, the gap between germline ends came to 4 bases. The length of the CDR3 is 11 residues. Per the germline V gene, CDR1 is MDHEN and CDR2 is SYDVKM. CDR3: CASSRNQPQHF. In nucleotides, the CDR3 is TGTGCCAGCAGCCGGAATCAGCCCCAGCATTTT. The full variable domain, its missing parts supplied by reference TRBV28 and TRBJ1-5, is DVKVTQSSRYLVKRTGEKVFLECVQDMDHENMFWYRQDPGLGLRLIYFSYDVKMKEKGDIPEGYSVSREKKERFSLILESASTNQTSMYLCASSRNQPQHFGDGTRLSIL.

This clone was detected only once. The rearrangement links TRBV5-4 to TRBJ1-3; D is unresolved. Germline V gene data show CDR1 as SGHNT and CDR2 as YYREEE (reference sequence). The ends were cut back, 3 bases at V and 0 bases at J, with 10 bases in the middle. CDR3 length: 15 amino acids. CDR3 protein: CASSSRVSSGNTIYF. The CDR3 bases are TGTGCCAGCAGCTCTCGAGTAAGCTCTGGAAACACCATATATTTT.

This clone occurred once. This chain joins TRBV11-2 and TRBJ2-2, with 7 bases matching TRBD2. J gave up 2 bases and V 5 bases, and 8 bases lay outside the gene matches. The CDR3 totals 16 residues. CDR1 and CDR2 from the germline V gene are SGHAT and FQNNGV. This chain's CDR3 is CASSRKTGGNTGELFF. The DNA for the CDR3 is TGTGCCAGCAGCCGAAAGACGGGAGGAAACACCGGGGAGCTGTTTTTT.

This clone was detected only a few times. The rearrangement uses TRBV4-1 and TRBJ1-5; 7 bases line up with TRBD1. The CDR3 totals 15 residues. The ends lost 3 bases at V and 4 bases at J; junction bases unmatched: 6. Germline CDR1 MGHRA, CDR2 YSYEKL. CDR3 residues: CASSQSDRENQPQHF. CDR3 DNA: TGCGCCAGCAGCCAGAGCGACAGGGAGAATCAGCCCCAGCATTTT.